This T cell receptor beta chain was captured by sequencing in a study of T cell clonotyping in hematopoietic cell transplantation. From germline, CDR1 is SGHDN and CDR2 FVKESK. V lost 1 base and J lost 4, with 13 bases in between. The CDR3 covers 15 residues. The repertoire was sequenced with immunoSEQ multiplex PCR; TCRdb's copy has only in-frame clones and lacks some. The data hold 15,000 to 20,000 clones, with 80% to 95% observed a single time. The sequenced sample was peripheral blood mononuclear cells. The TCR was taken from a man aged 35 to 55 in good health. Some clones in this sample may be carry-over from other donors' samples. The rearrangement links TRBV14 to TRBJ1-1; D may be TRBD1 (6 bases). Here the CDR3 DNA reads TGTGCCAGCAGCCAAGGGCGGGGGGCGAGCACTGAAGCTTTCTTT. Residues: CASSQGRGASTEAFF.